A single sample is the source of the 17 T cell receptor beta chains below, sequenced in a study of blood T cell repertoires in COVID-19. Assay used: immunoSEQ multiplex PCR; TCRdb lists only in-frame clones, some missing. The sample shows roughly 190,000 clones, 84% of them seen only once. Sequences were obtained from peripheral blood. Source of these receptors: a man aged 25-45 years with active or convalescent COVID-19.

To note about this clone: A read error may account for a junction end that differs from germline. The CDR3 DNA follows: TGTGCTAGCAGCTTAGATGTTCGGGACGAGCAGTACTTC. Protein product: CASSLDVRDEQYF. This chain uses TRBV7-7 with TRBJ2-7; D is ambiguous. Per germline, CDR1 SSHAT and CDR2 FNYEAQ (reference sequence). This CDR3 spans 13 amino acids.

This clone was seen only once. V and J are TRBV6-5 and TRBJ2-1; D uncertain. Germline V gene sequence: CDR1 MNHEY, CDR2 SVGAGI. V was trimmed by 2 bases and J by 9 bases, leaving 5 bases between them. This CDR3 has 11 amino acids. CDR3 loop: CASSYLSEQFF. The CDR3 DNA reads TGTGCCAGCAGTTACCTAAGTGAGCAGTTCTTC.

This chain uses TRBV25-1 with TRBJ2-3; D may be TRBD1 (5 bases). Trimming stripped 3 bases from V and 0 bases from J, with 7 bases between. This CDR3 comprises 14 residues. CDR1 is MGHDK and CDR2 is SYGVNS in the germline V gene. CDR3 protein: CASSDAGSTDTQYF. The CDR3 DNA reads as TGTGCCAGCAGTGACGCAGGGAGCACAGATACGCAGTATTTT.

V and J are TRBV7-6 and TRBJ2-3; TRBD2 aligns across 7 bases. CDR3 length: 16 amino acids. The ends lost 1 base at V and 2 bases at J; junction bases unmatched: 6. CDR1 is SGHVS and CDR2 is FNYEAQ in the germline V gene. The CDR3 region has the DNA TGTGCCAGCAGCTTAGAACCTAGCGGAATCACAGATACGCAGTATTTT. As protein: CASSLEPSGITDTQYF.

V and J are TRBV4-3 and TRBJ1-3, with D possibly TRBD1 on 6 matching bases. The length of the CDR3 is 17 residues. Germline loops: CDR1 LGHNA, CDR2 YSLEER. V lost 0 bases and J 2 bases, leaving 14 bases between the germline ends. The CDR3 here is CASSQDRRGAAGNTIYF. The CDR3 bases are TGCGCCAGCAGCCAAGATCGCCGGGGGGCGGCTGGAAACACCATATATTTT.

This clone was picked up a small number of times. V and J are TRBV6-1 and TRBJ1-4; D possibly corresponds to TRBD1 (5 bases). Trimming cost V 0 bases and J 2 bases, with 7 bases left between them. The CDR3 spans 15 residues. CDR1 is MNHNS, CDR2 SASEGT, per germline. CDR3 in DNA: TGTGCCAGCAGTGAAGCGGCAGGGACTAATGAAAAACTGTTTTTT. It is translated as CASSEAAGTNEKLFF.

The rearrangement links TRBV6-6 to TRBJ2-7, with TRBD2 matching over 11 bases. The germline gives CDR1 MNHNY, CDR2 SVGAGI (reference sequence). The CDR3 sequence is 16 residues long. With V trimmed by 6 bases and J by 0 bases, 7 bases remained unmatched. CDR3 amino acids: CASSGSGGDVSYEQYV. The CDR3 DNA follows: TGTGCCAGCAGCGGTAGCGGGGGGGACGTCTCCTACGAGCAGTACGTC.

The chain employs TRBV10-3 and TRBJ1-5; D call uncertain. Per the germline V gene, CDR1 is ENHRY and CDR2 is SYGVKD. Trimming cost V 3 bases and J 8 bases, with 8 bases left between them. The CDR3 totals 12 residues. The CDR3, as DNA: TGTGCCATCAGTGATTTGGCGGAGCCCCAGCATTTT. It yields the protein CAISDLAEPQHF.

This chain connects TRBV2 to TRBJ2-3, with unresolved D. The germline V and J ends were trimmed by 6 bases and 0 bases, with 10 bases remaining between them. The germline V gene has CDR1 SNHLY and CDR2 FYNNEI. There are 14 residues in the CDR3. This CDR3 is CASSYHSSTDTQYF. Here the CDR3 DNA reads TGTGCCAGCAGCTATCACTCTAGCACAGATACGCAGTATTTT.

The chain combines TRBV11-2 with TRBJ1-5; D might be TRBD1 (5 bases). CDR1 and CDR2 (germline): SGHAT, FQNNGV. V lost 3 bases, J lost 0 bases, and 9 bases lay in between. CDR3 length equals 15 residues. CDR3 sequence (DNA): TGTGCCAGCAGCTTGGGACTGAATAGCAATCAGCCCCAGCATTTT. The encoded protein is CASSLGLNSNQPQHF.

On this clone: The same CDR3 also results from other DNA sequences found in this sample. This chain joins TRBV4-3 and TRBJ2-1; D possibly corresponds to TRBD1 (6 bases). V lost 1 base and J lost 5, with 12 bases in between. Germline lookup yields CDR1 LGHNA and CDR2 YSLEER. This CDR3 is 15 amino acids long. CDR3 bases: TGCGCCAGCAGCCAAGGTGGCAGGGGAGACAATGAGCAGTTCTTC. Amino acids: CASSQGGRGDNEQFF.

The chain is built from TRBV9 and TRBJ1-1; the match to TRBD1 covers 7 bases. V gave up 3 bases and J gave up 2 bases; unmatched junction bases: 4. The germline V gene encodes CDR1 SGDLS and CDR2 YYNGEE. The CDR3 is 14 amino acids. CDR3 nucleotides: TGTGCCAGCAGCGGGGACAGTGGAAACACTGAAGCTTTCTTT. Protein product: CASSGDSGNTEAFF.

The chain links TRBV7-9 to TRBJ2-4; D not certain. CDR1 and CDR2 from the germline V gene are SEHNR and FQNEAQ (reference sequence). V lost 5 bases to trimming and J lost 0 bases, with 14 bases between them. The length of the CDR3 is 16 residues. The CDR3 bases are TGTGCCAGCAGCCCCCAAGAGGTTCTAGCCAAAAACATTCAGTACTTC. Residues: CASSPQEVLAKNIQYF.

The J gene is TRBJ1-5, the V gene TRBV30, with 8 bases identical to TRBD1. The germline V gene encodes CDR1 GTSNPN and CDR2 SVGIG (reference sequence). This CDR3 comprises 15 residues. The V gene end was trimmed by 2 bases and the J gene end by 0 bases; junction bases not matched to a gene: 3. The CDR3 DNA reads as TGTGCCTGGAGTCCCGGACAGGGTAGCAATCAGCCCCAGCATTTT. This codes for CAWSPGQGSNQPQHF.

The chain couples TRBV2 to TRBJ1-5; D unresolved. The CDR3 covers 16 residues. Germline V lookup: CDR1 SNHLY, CDR2 FYNNEI. The ends were cut back, 6 bases at V and 4 bases at J, with 19 bases in the middle. The CDR3 nucleotides read TGTGCCAGCAGCTTAGGCAGCGGGAGGTCAAATCAGCCCCAGCATTTT. Its protein product is CASSLGSGRSNQPQHF.

V and J are TRBV4-3 and TRBJ2-3, with TRBD2 identical over 16 bases. Trimming at V came to 4 bases and at J to 3 bases, leaving 7 bases not matched to a gene. From germline, CDR1 is LGHNA and CDR2 YSLEER. This CDR3 spans 18 amino acids. Here the CDR3 reads CASSPGLAGGGRTDTQYF. The CDR3 nucleotides are TGCGCCAGCAGCCCGGGACTAGCGGGAGGGGGTCGGACAGATACGCAGTATTTT.

V gene TRBV2 combines with J gene TRBJ2-3, with TRBD2 matching 13 bases. V shed 6 bases, J shed 4 bases, and the junction held 7 bases outside the gene matches. The germline V gene encodes CDR1 SNHLY and CDR2 FYNNEI. The CDR3 runs to 16 residues. The CDR3, as DNA: TGTGCCAGCAGGGTACTAGCGGGGGGGATCGCAGATACGCAGTATTTT. Translating it yields CASRVLAGGIADTQYF.